This TCR beta chain was found in a study of CXCR3-negative and CXCR3-positive naive CD8 T cells. With respect to this clonotype: Its antigen remains unknown.

The CD45RO-CCR7+CD27+CD95- phenotype denoted naive CD8+ T cells. General study results and limits: Both naive subsets carried similar amounts of surface CD5, so TCR strength was inferred from TRB CDR3 properties. Comparably high diversity marked both naive subsets, whereas memory CD8+ cells had much lower diversity.

UMI-labeled 5' RACE TRB cDNA libraries were prepared from the cells. No DNA is given; TCRdb re-called the 5' RACE reads and lists each CDR3 protein once. The listing records 130,000 or so distinct CDR3 sequences. The CDR3 contains 14 residues. The chain recombines TRBV12-3 or TRBV12-4 with TRBJ2-3; TCRdb outputs TRBD1, but without DNA this stays unchecked. Sequenced sample: naive CXCR3- CD8+ T cells from blood. The subset here: CD45RO-CCR7+CD27+CD95- naive CD8+ T cells lacking CXCR3 (TNR3-). The TCR sequence derives from a human donor in good health. Some clones in this sample may be carry-over from other donors' samples. CDR3 region: CASSVSRVPDTQYF.